Below are 22 T cell receptor beta chains sequenced from a single sample in a study of cytomegalovirus exposure and HLA in healthy donors. PCR used 60 Vbeta primers and 13 Jbeta primers. TCRdb keeps only in-frame clones here, not all; method: immunoSEQ multiplex PCR. The sample has 200,000 or so clones, about four fifths seen once. Input material: PBMCs. The receptors shown here come from a man between 25 and 39 years old in good health and CMV-seronegative.

In regard to this clone: The junction and the germline gene differ at one end; a read error may be behind it. The chain combines TRBV28 with TRBJ1-2, with 7 nucleotides matching TRBD1. Germline CDR1 is MDHEN and CDR2 is SYDVKM. There are 17 residues in the CDR3. In DNA form, the CDR3 reads TGTGCCAGCAGTTTCCTAGGCGGGACAGAGGATAACTATGGCTACGCCTTC. It is translated as CASSFLGGTEDNYGYAF.

The CDR3 is CASSRVNSPLHF. The CDR3 DNA reads TGTGCCAGCAGTCGCGTTAATTCACCCCTCCACTTT. The chain is built from TRBV6-5 and TRBJ1-6; D remains ambiguous. Germline CDR1 and CDR2: MNHEY and SVGAGI. CDR3 size: 12 residues. V was cut by 5 bases and J by 6 bases, with 5 bases left in between.

The chain recombines TRBV6-5 with TRBJ1-2, with a possible D match to TRBD1 (5 bases). The germline CDR1 and CDR2 sequences are MNHEY and SVGAGI. V shed 0 bases and J shed 7 bases, with 12 bases lying between them. CDR3 length: 14 amino acids. CDR3 sequence: CASSYSSGGGGYTF. CDR3 bases: TGTGCCAGCAGTTACTCTTCGGGGGGAGGTGGCTACACCTTC.

The chain carries TRBV7-2 and TRBJ1-2; 7 positions match TRBD1. The V gene end was trimmed by 5 bases and the J gene end by 8 bases; junction bases not matched to a gene: 5. CDR1 is SGHTA and CDR2 is FQGNSA in the germline V gene. The CDR3 has 12 residues. The CDR3 DNA reads TGTGCCAGCAGCCGGGACAGTAAGGGCTACACCTTC. Its translation: CASSRDSKGYTF.

This clone was counted between two and nine times. This chain links TRBV19 with TRBJ2-1, with 13 bases lining up with TRBD2. CDR1 and CDR2 (germline): LNHDA, SQIVND (reference sequence). The CDR3 is 16 amino acids. J was trimmed by 10 bases and V by 8 bases; bases with no gene match: 14. The CDR3 nucleotides read TGTGCCAGTCACAGGGCTACTAGCGGGGGGGCAAAGGAGCAGTTCTTC. The encoded protein is CASHRATSGGAKEQFF. Drawing the rest from reference TRBV19 and TRBJ2-1, the complete variable domain is DGGITQSPKYLFRKEGQNVTLSCEQNLNHDAMYWYRQDPGQGLRLIYYSQIVNDFQKGDIAEGYSVSREKKESFPLTVTSAQKNPTAFYLCASHRATSGGAKEQFFGPGTRLTVL.

The table lists this clone with a count of one. The chain is built from TRBV7-2 and TRBJ1-1, with no clear D. Trimming took 1 base from V and 1 from J, leaving 7 bases between them. The CDR3 loop spans 14 amino acids. The germline V gene encodes CDR1 SGHTA and CDR2 FQGNSA. CDR3 residues: CASSLGQANTEAFF. CDR3 sequence (DNA): TGTGCCAGCAGCTTAGGGCAGGCGAACACTGAAGCTTTCTTT.

This chain links TRBV15 with TRBJ1-5; 8 nucleotides match TRBD1. CDR3 length: 15 amino acids. With 0 bases clipped from V and 5 bases from J, the junction kept 3 bases outside the gene matches. The germline V gene encodes CDR1 LNHNV and CDR2 YYDKDF (reference sequence). CDR3 protein: CATSRDPTGDQPQHF. In nucleotides, the CDR3 is TGTGCCACCAGCAGAGATCCGACAGGGGATCAGCCCCAGCATTTT.

This rearrangement joins TRBV5-1 to TRBJ2-7; a possible D gene is TRBD2 (5 bases). Trimming removed 2 bases at V and 3 bases at J, with 18 bases between. The germline CDR1 and CDR2 sequences are SGHRS and YFSETQ. This CDR3 region has 16 residues. This CDR3 reads CASSLRVFGESYEQYF. In DNA, the CDR3 is TGCGCCAGCAGCTTAAGAGTCTTCGGGGAAAGCTACGAGCAGTACTTC.

The chain couples TRBV2 to TRBJ2-1, with 11 bases lining up with TRBD2. This CDR3 has 19 residues. V shed 3 bases, J shed 2 bases, and the junction held 12 bases outside the gene matches. In germline, CDR1 is SNHLY, CDR2 FYNNEI. The CDR3 loop reads CASSDGDGSGGVPYNEQFF. The CDR3 DNA reads TGTGCCAGCAGTGATGGGGATGGTAGCGGGGGGGTACCCTACAATGAGCAGTTCTTC.

The genes are TRBV5-1 and TRBJ2-1, with a weak D call TRBD1 (6 bases). V gave up 4 bases and J gave up 2 bases, with 10 bases separating them. Germline V gives CDR1 SGHRS, CDR2 YFSETQ. This CDR3 spans 14 amino acids. The CDR3 DNA reads as TGCGCCAGCAGCAGGGACAAAGCCTACAATGAGCAGTTCTTC. It is translated as CASSRDKAYNEQFF. Looking up the rest from reference TRBV5-1 and TRBJ2-1 gives the full variable domain: KAGVTQTPRYLIKTRGQQVTLSCSPISGHRSVSWYQQTPGQGLQFLFEYFSETQRNKGNFPGRFSGRQFSNSRSEMNVSTLELGDSALYLCASSRDKAYNEQFFGPGTRLTVL.

As regards this clone: Other DNA sequences in this specimen translate into the identical CDR3. This chain uses TRBV2 with TRBJ2-7, with 10 bases matching TRBD1. Germline CDR1 is SNHLY and CDR2 is FYNNEI. This CDR3 has 14 amino acids. The trim removed 4 bases at V and 4 bases at J, leaving 4 bases unmatched. CDR3 nucleotides: TGTGCCAGCAGTGGGGGACAGGGGAGGTACGAGCAGTACTTC. Its protein is CASSGGQGRYEQYF. The full variable domain, with the rest looked up from reference TRBV2 and TRBJ2-7, is EPEVTQTPSHQVTQMGQEVILRCVPISNHLYFYWYRQILGQKVEFLVSFYNNEISEKSEIFDDQFSVERPDGSNFTLKIRSTKLEDSAMYFCASSGGQGRYEQYFGPGTRLTVT.

The chain uses TRBV5-6 and TRBJ1-5; no definite D call. The CDR3 runs to 15 residues. Trimming removed 4 bases at V and 5 bases at J, with 16 bases between. Germline CDR1 is SGHDT and CDR2 is YYEEEE. CDR3 nucleotide sequence: TGTGCCAGCAGCCTCGCCAGCGCCCGGCATCAGCCCCAGCATTTT. This gives the protein CASSLASARHQPQHF.

Comments on this clone: The junction and the germline gene differ at one end; a read error may be behind it. V usage is TRBV6-1 and J usage is TRBJ1-5; possible D gene TRBD1, 5 bases. The germline V gene encodes CDR1 MNHNS and CDR2 SASEGT. The CDR3 contains 16 residues. In DNA form, the CDR3 reads TGTGCCAGCAGTCAAGCGGGGGGGAAGGGGCATCAGCCCCAGCATTTT. As protein: CASSQAGGKGHQPQHF.

V gene TRBV4-2 combines with J gene TRBJ2-1, with 9 bases matching TRBD1. This CDR3 region has 14 residues. V shed 1 base, J shed 6 bases, and the junction held 1 base outside the gene matches. Germline-derived CDR1 and CDR2 are LGHNA and YNFKEQ. CDR3 bases: TGTGCCAGCAGCCAAGCGACAGGGGGCAATGAGCAGTTCTTC. Translated: CASSQATGGNEQFF.

The CDR3 here is CASSLGLASGELFF. CDR3 sequence (DNA): TGCGCCAGCAGCTTGGGACTAGCATCCGGGGAGCTGTTTTTT. The chain recombines TRBV5-1 with TRBJ2-2; 7 bases align to TRBD2. Per the germline V gene, CDR1 is SGHRS and CDR2 is YFSETQ. Germline trimming cut 0 bases from V and 6 bases from J; bases unmatched to any gene: 2. This CDR3 is built from 14 residues.

This chain connects TRBV6-6 to TRBJ1-3; TRBD1 is a possible D gene (5 bases). This CDR3 has 14 amino acids. Between the trimmed V and J ends, which lost 6 bases and 4 bases, there was a span of 13 bases. CDR1 is MNHNY and CDR2 is SVGAGI in the germline V gene (reference sequence). For the CDR3, the DNA is TGTGCCAGCAGCTCGGGACTTGGGGGAAACACCATATATTTT. This translates into CASSSGLGGNTIYF.

This clone occurred once. This chain uses TRBV7-2 with TRBJ2-7; the match to TRBD1 covers 8 bases. CDR1 is SGHTA and CDR2 is FQGNSA in the germline V gene. V trimming: 5 bases; J trimming: 0 bases; junction bases outside the gene matches: 18. This CDR3 comprises 19 residues. The CDR3 DNA is TGTGCCAGCAGCCTGGACAGGGCGGGTTCGGGGGTCAGCTCCTACGAGCAGTACTTC. It yields the protein CASSLDRAGSGVSSYEQYF. Drawing the rest from reference TRBV7-2 and TRBJ2-7, the complete variable domain is GAGVSQSPSNKVTEKGKDVELRCDPISGHTALYWYRQSLGQGLEFLIYFQGNSAPDKSGLPSDRFSAERTGGSVSTLTIQRTQQEDSAVYLCASSLDRAGSGVSSYEQYFGPGTRLTVT.

The chain uses TRBV28 and TRBJ1-6, with D unclear. V shed 2 bases and J shed 11 bases, with 7 bases lying between them. The germline V gene encodes CDR1 MDHEN and CDR2 SYDVKM. This CDR3 spans 12 amino acids. The CDR3 region has the DNA TGTGCCAGCAGTTTACGTCCTACACCCCTCCACTTT. It encodes CASSLRPTPLHF.

J is TRBJ1-6 and V is TRBV5-1; 9 nucleotides match TRBD1. After removal of 7 bases from V and 7 bases from J, the junction contained 18 bases not matched to a gene. Germline V gene sequence: CDR1 SGHRS, CDR2 YFSETQ. The CDR3 loop spans 18 amino acids. The CDR3 nucleotides are TGCGCCAGCGGACCCGGGACAGGGAATCTTGGCACCAATTCACCCCTCCACTTT. Its translation: CASGPGTGNLGTNSPLHF.

The V and J genes are TRBV11-2 and TRBJ1-2, with a weak D call TRBD1 (6 bases). Germline V gene sequence: CDR1 SGHAT, CDR2 FQNNGV. CDR3 size: 13 residues. V was pared by 5 bases and J by 6 bases, with 13 bases between. The CDR3 bases are TGTGCCAGCAGCCTGGGGGGGGCCAATGGCTACACCTTC. Protein product: CASSLGGANGYTF.

The chain joins TRBV4-3 to TRBJ1-3; the match to TRBD1 covers 8 bases. The CDR3 runs 16 residues. Germline V lookup: CDR1 LGHNA, CDR2 YSLEER. Trimming cost V 1 base and J 1 base; bases outside gene matches: 3. The CDR3 protein is CASSQGTGRSGNTIYF. CDR3 bases: TGCGCCAGCAGCCAAGGGACAGGGCGATCTGGAAACACCATATATTTT.

The chain links TRBV10-3 to TRBJ1-5, with TRBD1 matching over 7 bases. The CDR3 consists of 12 residues. V lost 10 bases and J lost 4; bases outside the gene matches: 4. The germline CDR1 and CDR2 sequences are ENHRY and SYGVKD. The CDR3 here is CATQTGNQPQHF. The CDR3 nucleotides read TGTGCCACCCAGACAGGGAATCAGCCCCAGCATTTT.